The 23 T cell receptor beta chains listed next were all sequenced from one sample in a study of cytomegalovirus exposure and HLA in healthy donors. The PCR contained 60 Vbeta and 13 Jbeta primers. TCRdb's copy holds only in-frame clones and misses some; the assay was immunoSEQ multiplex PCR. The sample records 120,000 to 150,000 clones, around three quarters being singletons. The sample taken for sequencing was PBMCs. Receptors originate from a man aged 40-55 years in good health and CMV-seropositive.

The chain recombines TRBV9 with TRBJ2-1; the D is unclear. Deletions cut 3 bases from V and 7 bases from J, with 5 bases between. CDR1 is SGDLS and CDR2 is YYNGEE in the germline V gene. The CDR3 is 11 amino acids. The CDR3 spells CASSAFNEQFF. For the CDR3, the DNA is TGTGCCAGCAGCGCTTTTAATGAGCAGTTCTTC.

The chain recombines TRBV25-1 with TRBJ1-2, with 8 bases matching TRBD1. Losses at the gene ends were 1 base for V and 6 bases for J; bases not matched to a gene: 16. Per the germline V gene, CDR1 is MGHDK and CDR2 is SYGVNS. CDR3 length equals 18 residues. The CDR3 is CASSELRTGRYGSDGYTF. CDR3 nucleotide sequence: TGTGCCAGCAGTGAATTAAGGACAGGGAGGTATGGTAGTGATGGCTACACCTTC.

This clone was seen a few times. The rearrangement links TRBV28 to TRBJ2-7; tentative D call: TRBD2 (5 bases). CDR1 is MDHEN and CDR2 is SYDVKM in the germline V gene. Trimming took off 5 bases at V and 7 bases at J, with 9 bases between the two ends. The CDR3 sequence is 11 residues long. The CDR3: CASSGRGEQYF. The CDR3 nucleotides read TGTGCCAGCAGTGGCCGGGGAGAGCAGTACTTC.

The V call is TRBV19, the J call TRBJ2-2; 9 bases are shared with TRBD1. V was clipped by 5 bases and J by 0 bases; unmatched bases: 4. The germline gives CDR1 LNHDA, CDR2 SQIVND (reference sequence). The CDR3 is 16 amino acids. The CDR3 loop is CASSPGQGANTGELFF. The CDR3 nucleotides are TGTGCCAGTAGTCCGGGACAGGGAGCGAACACCGGGGAGCTGTTTTTT.

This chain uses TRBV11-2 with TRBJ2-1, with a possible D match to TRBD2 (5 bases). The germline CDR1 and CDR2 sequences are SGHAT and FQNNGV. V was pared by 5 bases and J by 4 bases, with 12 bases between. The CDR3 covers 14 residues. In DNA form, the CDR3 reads TGTGCCAGCAGCCCCTGGACTGTTTACAATGAGCAGTTCTTC. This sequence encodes CASSPWTVYNEQFF.

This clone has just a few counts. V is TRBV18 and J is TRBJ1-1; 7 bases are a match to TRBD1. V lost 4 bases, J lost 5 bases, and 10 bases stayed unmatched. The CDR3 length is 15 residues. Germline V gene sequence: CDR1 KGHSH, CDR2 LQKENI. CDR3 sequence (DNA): TGTGCCAGCTCACTTCTAGGGGGCGCCGGGACTGAAGCTTTCTTT. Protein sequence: CASSLLGGAGTEAFF. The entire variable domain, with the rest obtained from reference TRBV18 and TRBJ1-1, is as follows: NAGVMQNPRHLVRRRGQEARLRCSPMKGHSHVYWYRQLPEEGLKFMVYLQKENIIDESGMPKERFSAEFPKEGPSILRIQQVVRGDSAAYFCASSLLGGAGTEAFFGQGTRLTVV.

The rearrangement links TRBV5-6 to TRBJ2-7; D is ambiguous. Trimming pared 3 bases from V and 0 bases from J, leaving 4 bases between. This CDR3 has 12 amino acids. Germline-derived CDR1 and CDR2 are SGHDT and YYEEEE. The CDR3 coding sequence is TGTGCCAGCAGCTCATTCTCCTACGAGCAGTACTTC. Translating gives CASSSFSYEQYF.

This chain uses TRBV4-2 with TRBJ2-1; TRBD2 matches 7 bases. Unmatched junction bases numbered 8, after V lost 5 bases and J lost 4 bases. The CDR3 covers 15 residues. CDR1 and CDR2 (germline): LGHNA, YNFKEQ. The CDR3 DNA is TGTGCCAGCAGCGCCGGGGAAGCGGGGTACAATGAGCAGTTCTTC. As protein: CASSAGEAGYNEQFF.

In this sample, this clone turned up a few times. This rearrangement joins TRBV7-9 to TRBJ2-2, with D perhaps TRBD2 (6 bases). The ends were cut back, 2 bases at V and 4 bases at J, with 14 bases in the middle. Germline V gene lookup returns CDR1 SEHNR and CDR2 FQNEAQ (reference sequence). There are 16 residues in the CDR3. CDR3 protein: CASSLTPGRSTGELFF. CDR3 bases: TGTGCCAGCAGCTTAACCCCAGGGAGGAGCACCGGGGAGCTGTTTTTT.

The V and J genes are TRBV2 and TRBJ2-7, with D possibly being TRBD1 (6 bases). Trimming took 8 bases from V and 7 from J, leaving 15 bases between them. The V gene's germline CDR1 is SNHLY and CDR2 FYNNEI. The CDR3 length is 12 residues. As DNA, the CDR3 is TGTGCCAGCCGGCAGGGGTCTGGGGAGCAGTACTTC. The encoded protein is CASRQGSGEQYF.

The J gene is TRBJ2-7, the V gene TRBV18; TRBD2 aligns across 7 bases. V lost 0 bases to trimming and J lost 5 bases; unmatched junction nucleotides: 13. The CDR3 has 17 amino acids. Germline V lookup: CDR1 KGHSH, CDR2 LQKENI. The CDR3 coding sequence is TGTGCCAGCTCACCACCAGTCGAGGCGGGAGTTTCCGACGAGCAGTACTTC. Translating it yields CASSPPVEAGVSDEQYF.

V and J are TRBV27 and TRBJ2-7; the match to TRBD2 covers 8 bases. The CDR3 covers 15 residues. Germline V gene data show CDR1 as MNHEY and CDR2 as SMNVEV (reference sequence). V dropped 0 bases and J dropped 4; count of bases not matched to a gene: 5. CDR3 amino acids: CASSLSSGALYEQYF. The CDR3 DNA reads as TGTGCCAGCAGTTTATCTAGCGGGGCCTTATACGAGCAGTACTTC.

The CDR3 is CASSKERSLSSYEQYF. The CDR3 nucleotides are TGTGCCAGCAGCAAAGAGCGCAGCCTAAGCTCCTACGAGCAGTACTTC. This rearrangement joins TRBV21-1 to TRBJ2-7; the table's D call, TRBD2, has no DNA check behind it. TRBV21-1 is a known pseudogene. CDR3 length: 16 residues.

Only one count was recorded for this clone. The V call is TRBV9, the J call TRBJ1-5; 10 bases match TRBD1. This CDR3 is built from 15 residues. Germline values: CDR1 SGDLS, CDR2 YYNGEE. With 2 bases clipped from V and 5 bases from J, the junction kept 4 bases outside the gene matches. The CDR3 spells CASSVAGTGDQPQHF. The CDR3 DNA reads TGTGCCAGCAGCGTCGCCGGGACAGGGGATCAGCCCCAGCATTTT.

CDR3 coding DNA: TGTGCCAGCAGCTTAGACCCTAGCGGACAACCGTACTTC. This encodes CASSLDPSGQPYF. The V call is TRBV11-3, the J call TRBJ2-7; 7 bases match TRBD2. Germline V gene lookup returns CDR1 SGHNT and CDR2 YENEEA. The V and J ends lost 0 bases and 12 bases, in that order; junction bases with no gene match: 8. The CDR3 covers 13 residues.

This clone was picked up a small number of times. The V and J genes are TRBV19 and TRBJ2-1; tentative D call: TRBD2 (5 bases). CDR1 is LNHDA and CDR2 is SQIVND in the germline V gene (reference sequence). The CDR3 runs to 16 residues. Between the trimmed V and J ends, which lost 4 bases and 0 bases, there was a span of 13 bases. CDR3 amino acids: CASSSSALSSYNEQFF. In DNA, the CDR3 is TGTGCCAGTAGTAGTAGCGCCTTAAGCTCCTACAATGAGCAGTTCTTC. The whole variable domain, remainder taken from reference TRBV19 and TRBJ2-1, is DGGITQSPKYLFRKEGQNVTLSCEQNLNHDAMYWYRQDPGQGLRLIYYSQIVNDFQKGDIAEGYSVSREKKESFPLTVTSAQKNPTAFYLCASSSSALSSYNEQFFGPGTRLTVL.

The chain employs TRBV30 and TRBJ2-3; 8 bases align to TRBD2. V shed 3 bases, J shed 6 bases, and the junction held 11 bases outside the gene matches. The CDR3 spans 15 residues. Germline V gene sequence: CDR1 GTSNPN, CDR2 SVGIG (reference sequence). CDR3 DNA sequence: TGTGCCTGGAGGGGGCGGGAGGCCCGGCGGGATACGCAGTATTTT. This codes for CAWRGREARRDTQYF.

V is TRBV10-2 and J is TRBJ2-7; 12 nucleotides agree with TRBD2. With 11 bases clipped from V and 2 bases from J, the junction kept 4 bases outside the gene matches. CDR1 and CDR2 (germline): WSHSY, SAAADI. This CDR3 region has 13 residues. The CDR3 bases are TGCGCCGTCAGGACTAGCGGGACCTACGAGCAGTACTTC. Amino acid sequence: CAVRTSGTYEQYF.

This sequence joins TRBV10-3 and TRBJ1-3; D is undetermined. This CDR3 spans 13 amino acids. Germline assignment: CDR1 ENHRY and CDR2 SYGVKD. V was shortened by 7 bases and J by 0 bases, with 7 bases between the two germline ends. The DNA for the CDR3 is TGTGCCATCAAGTCCGGCTCTGGAAACACCATATATTTT. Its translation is CAIKSGSGNTIYF.

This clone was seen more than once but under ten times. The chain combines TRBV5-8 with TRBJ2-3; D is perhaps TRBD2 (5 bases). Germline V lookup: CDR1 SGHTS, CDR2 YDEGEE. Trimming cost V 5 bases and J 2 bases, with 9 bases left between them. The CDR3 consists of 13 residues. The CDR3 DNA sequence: TGTGCCAGCAGGCGGGTTATCACAGATACGCAGTATTTT. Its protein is CASRRVITDTQYF.

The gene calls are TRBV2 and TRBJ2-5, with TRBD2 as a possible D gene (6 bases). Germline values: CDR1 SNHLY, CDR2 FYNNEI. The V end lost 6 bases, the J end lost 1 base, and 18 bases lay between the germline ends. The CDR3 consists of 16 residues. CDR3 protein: CASRATFGGPQETQYF. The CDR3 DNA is TGTGCCAGCAGGGCAACGTTCGGGGGACCCCAAGAGACCCAGTACTTC. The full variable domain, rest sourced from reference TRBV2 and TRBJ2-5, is EPEVTQTPSHQVTQMGQEVILRCVPISNHLYFYWYRQILGQKVEFLVSFYNNEISEKSEIFDDQFSVERPDGSNFTLKIRSTKLEDSAMYFCASRATFGGPQETQYFGPGTRLLVL.

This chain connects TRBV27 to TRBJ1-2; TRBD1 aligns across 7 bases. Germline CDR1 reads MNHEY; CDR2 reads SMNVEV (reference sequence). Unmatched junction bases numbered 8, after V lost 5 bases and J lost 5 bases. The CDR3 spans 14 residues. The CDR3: CASSPRQGNYGYTF. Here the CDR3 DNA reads TGTGCCAGCAGTCCGCGACAGGGCAATTATGGCTACACCTTC.

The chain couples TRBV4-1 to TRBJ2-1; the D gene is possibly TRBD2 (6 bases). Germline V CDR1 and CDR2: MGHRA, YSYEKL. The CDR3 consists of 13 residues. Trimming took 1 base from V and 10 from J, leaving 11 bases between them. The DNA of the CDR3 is TGCGCCAGCAGCCAAGTAGGCGGGGCCGAGCAGTTCTTC. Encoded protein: CASSQVGGAEQFF.